This TCR beta chain was observed in a study of long-term antiretroviral therapy in people with HIV. This clone has a handful of counts. Antigen: not known. Study-wide points: Patients on ART gained diversity, which nonetheless stayed below transplant donor controls. Pre-ART clonal expansions dominated every time point's repertoire.

This CDR3 has 18 residues. Germline V gene lookup returns CDR1 SGDLS and CDR2 YYNGEE. The V segment lost 4 bases and the J segment 5 bases; nucleotides outside the gene matches: 15. Sequencing relied on immunoSEQ assay v3.0, run at survey level. Assay: immunoSEQ multiplex PCR; the TCRdb copy retains only in-frame clones and omits some. The sample shows around 30,000 clones, 88% of them seen only once. The sequence was collected from a woman aged 18-29 years with HIV. This chain connects TRBV9 to TRBJ2-2; 9 bases map to TRBD2. This material consisted of unsorted PBMCs, taken 0.5 years after starting antiretroviral therapy. The CDR3 protein is CASSLPVLAGRETGELFF. For the CDR3, the DNA is TGTGCCAGCAGCCTACCCGTTCTAGCGGGGAGAGAGACCGGGGAGCTGTTTTTT.